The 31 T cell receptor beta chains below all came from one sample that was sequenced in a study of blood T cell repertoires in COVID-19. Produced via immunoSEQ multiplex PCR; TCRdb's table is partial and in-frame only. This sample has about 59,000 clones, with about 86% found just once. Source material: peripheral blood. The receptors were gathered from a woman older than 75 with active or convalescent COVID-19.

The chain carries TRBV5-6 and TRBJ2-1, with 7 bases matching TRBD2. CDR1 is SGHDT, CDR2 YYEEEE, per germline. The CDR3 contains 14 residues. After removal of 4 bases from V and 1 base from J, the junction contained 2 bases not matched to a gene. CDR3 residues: CASSGGGSYNEQFF. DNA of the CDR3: TGTGCCAGCAGCGGCGGGGGTTCCTACAATGAGCAGTTCTTC. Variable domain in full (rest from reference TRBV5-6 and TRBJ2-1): DAGVTQSPTHLIKTRGQQVTLRCSPKSGHDTVSWYQQALGQGPQFIFQYYEEEERQRGNFPDRFSGHQFPNYSSELNVNALLLGDSALYLCASSGGGSYNEQFFGPGTRLTVL.

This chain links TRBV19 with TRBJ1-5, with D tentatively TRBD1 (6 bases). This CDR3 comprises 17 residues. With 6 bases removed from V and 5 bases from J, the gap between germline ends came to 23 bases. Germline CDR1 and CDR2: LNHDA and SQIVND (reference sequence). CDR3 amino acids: CASSPLAHKGGHQPQHF. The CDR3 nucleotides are TGTGCCAGTAGCCCCCTGGCGCACAAAGGGGGTCATCAGCCCCAGCATTTT.

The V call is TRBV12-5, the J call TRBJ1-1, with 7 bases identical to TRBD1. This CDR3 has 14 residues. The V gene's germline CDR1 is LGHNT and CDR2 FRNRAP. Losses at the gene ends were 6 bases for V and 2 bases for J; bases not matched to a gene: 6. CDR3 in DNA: TGTGCTAGTGGAGGGGACAGTATTAACACTGAAGCTTTCTTT. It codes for CASGGDSINTEAFF.

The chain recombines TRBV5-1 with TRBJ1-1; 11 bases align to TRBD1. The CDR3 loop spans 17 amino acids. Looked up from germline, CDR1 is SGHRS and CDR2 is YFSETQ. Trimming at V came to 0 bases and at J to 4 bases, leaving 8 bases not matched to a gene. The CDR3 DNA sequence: TGCGCCAGCAGCTTGGCAGGGACAGGGGGTTGGAGCACTGAAGCTTTCTTT. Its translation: CASSLAGTGGWSTEAFF.

CDR3 region: CASRAGGGMNTEAFF. The CDR3 nucleotides are TGCGCCAGCAGGGCAGGGGGTGGTATGAACACTGAAGCTTTCTTT. The V gene is TRBV5-1, the J gene TRBJ1-1, with 7 bases matching TRBD1. This CDR3 is 15 amino acids long. Germline CDR1 is SGHRS and CDR2 is YFSETQ. Trimming took 5 bases from V and 0 from J; bases not matched to a gene: 7.

In nucleotides, the CDR3 is TGTGCCAGCAGCCGGATAGGCGGCACCGGGGAGCTGTTTTTT. Protein product: CASSRIGGTGELFF. The chain links TRBV7-8 to TRBJ2-2; D remains unclear. The V end was cut by 5 bases, the J end by 4 bases, with 11 bases between. Germline-derived CDR1 and CDR2 are SGHVS and FQNEAQ. The CDR3 totals 14 residues.

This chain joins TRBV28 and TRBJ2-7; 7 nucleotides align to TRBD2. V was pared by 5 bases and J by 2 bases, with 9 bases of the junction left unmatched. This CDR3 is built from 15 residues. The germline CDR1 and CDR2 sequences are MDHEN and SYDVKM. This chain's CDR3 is CASSPGLGKTYEQYF. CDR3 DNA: TGTGCCAGCAGTCCCGGACTAGGAAAGACCTACGAGCAGTACTTC.

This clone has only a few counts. The CDR3 loop is CASSPTGGNSPLHF. The DNA for the CDR3 is TGCGCCAGCAGCCCTACAGGGGGTAATTCACCCCTCCACTTT. This chain uses TRBV4-3 with TRBJ1-6, with 8 nucleotides matching TRBD1. Germline CDR1 and CDR2: LGHNA and YSLEER. This CDR3 has 14 amino acids. J gave up 6 bases and V 4 bases, and 2 bases lay outside the gene matches.

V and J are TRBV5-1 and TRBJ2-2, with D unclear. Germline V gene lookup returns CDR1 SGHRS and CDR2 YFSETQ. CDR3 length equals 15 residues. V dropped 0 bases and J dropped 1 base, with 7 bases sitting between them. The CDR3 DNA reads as TGCGCCAGCAGCTTGGAGGCAGGGAACACCGGGGAGCTGTTTTTT. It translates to CASSLEAGNTGELFF. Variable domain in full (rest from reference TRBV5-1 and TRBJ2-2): KAGVTQTPRYLIKTRGQQVTLSCSPISGHRSVSWYQQTPGQGLQFLFEYFSETQRNKGNFPGRFSGRQFSNSRSEMNVSTLELGDSALYLCASSLEAGNTGELFFGEGSRLTVL.

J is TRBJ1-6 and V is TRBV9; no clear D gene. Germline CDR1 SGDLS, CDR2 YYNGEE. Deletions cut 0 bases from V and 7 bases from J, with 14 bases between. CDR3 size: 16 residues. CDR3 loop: CASSVAVAGDNSPLHF. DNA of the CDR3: TGTGCCAGCAGCGTAGCGGTGGCGGGAGACAATTCACCCCTCCACTTT. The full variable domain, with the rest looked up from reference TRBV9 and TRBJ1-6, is DSGVTQTPKHLITATGQRVTLRCSPRSGDLSVYWYQQSLDQGLQFLIQYYNGEERAKGNILERFSAQQFPDLHSELNLSSLELGDSALYFCASSVAVAGDNSPLHFGNGTRLTVT.

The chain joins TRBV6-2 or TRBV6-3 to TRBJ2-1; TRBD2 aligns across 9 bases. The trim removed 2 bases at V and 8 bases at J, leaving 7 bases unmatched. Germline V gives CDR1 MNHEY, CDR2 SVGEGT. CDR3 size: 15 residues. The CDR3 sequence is CASSYPRTSVDEQFF. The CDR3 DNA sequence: TGTGCCAGCAGTTACCCTCGGACTAGCGTCGATGAGCAGTTCTTC.

The CDR3 region is CASSSPGQGLYEQYF. The CDR3 DNA sequence: TGTGCCAGCAGCTCACCGGGACAAGGGCTCTACGAGCAGTACTTC. The genes are TRBV5-4 and TRBJ2-7; a possible D gene is TRBD1 (6 bases). The CDR3 has 15 residues. Per germline, CDR1 SGHNT and CDR2 YYREEE (reference sequence). Trimming removed 3 bases at V and 3 bases at J, with 16 bases between.

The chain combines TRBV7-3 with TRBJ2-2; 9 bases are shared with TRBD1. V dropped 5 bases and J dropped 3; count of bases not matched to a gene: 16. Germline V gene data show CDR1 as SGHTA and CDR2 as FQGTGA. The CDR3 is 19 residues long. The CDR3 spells CASSPRPNTGGWDTGELFF. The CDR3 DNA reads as TGTGCCAGCAGCCCGAGACCAAATACAGGGGGCTGGGACACCGGGGAGCTGTTTTTT.

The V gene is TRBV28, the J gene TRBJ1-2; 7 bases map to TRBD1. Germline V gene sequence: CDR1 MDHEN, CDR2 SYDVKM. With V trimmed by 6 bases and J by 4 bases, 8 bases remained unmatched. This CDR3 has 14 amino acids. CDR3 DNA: TGTGCCAGCAGAACCCCGGGACAGAGCTATGGCTACACCTTC. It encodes CASRTPGQSYGYTF.

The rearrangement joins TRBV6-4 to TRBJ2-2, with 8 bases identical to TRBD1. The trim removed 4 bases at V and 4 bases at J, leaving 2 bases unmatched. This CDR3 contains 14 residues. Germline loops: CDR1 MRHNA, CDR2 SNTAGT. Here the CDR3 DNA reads TGTGCCAGCAGTGTCGGACAGGGCACCGGGGAGCTGTTTTTT. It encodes CASSVGQGTGELFF.

DNA for the CDR3: TGTGCCAGCAGTTACAGGGAGGGGGGGTTCACAGATACGCAGTATTTT. This codes for CASSYREGGFTDTQYF. V gene TRBV7-2 combines with J gene TRBJ2-3; possibly TRBD2 for D (7 bases). Germline CDR1 reads SGHTA; CDR2 reads FQGNSA. This CDR3 spans 16 amino acids. V lost 6 bases and J 2 bases, leaving 18 bases between the germline ends. Full variable domain (rest looked up from reference TRBV7-2 and TRBJ2-3): GAGVSQSPSNKVTEKGKDVELRCDPISGHTALYWYRQSLGQGLEFLIYFQGNSAPDKSGLPSDRFSAERTGGSVSTLTIQRTQQEDSAVYLCASSYREGGFTDTQYFGPGTRLTVL.

CDR3 protein: CTSSQVRLAGGPRSNEQFF. The CDR3 DNA is TGCACCAGCAGCCAAGTCAGACTAGCGGGGGGGCCGAGGAGCAATGAGCAGTTCTTC. The chain uses TRBV1 and TRBJ2-1; TRBD2, the D gene given by the table, was not confirmed from the DNA. TRBV1 is flagged as a pseudogene. This CDR3 spans 19 amino acids.

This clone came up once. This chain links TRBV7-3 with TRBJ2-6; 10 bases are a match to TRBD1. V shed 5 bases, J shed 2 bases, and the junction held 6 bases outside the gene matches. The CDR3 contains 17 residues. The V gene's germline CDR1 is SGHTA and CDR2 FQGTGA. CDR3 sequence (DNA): TGTGCCAGCAGCCCCCGGGACAGGGGCGCTGGGGCCAACGTCCTGACTTTC. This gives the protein CASSPRDRGAGANVLTF.

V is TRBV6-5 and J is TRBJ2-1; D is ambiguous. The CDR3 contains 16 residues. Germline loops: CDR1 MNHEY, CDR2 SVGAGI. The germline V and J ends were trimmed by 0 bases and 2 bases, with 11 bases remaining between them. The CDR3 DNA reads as TGTGCCAGCAGTTACTCGGTACAGCTTCCCTACAATGAGCAGTTCTTC. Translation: CASSYSVQLPYNEQFF.

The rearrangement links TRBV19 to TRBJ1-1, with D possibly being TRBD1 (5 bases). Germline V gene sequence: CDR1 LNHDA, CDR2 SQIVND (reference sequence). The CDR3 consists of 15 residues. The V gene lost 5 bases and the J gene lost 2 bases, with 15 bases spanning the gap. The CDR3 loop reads CASSASTELNTEAFF. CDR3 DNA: TGTGCCAGTAGTGCGTCGACAGAACTTAACACTGAAGCTTTCTTT. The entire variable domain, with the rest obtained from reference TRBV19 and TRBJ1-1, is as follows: DGGITQSPKYLFRKEGQNVTLSCEQNLNHDAMYWYRQDPGQGLRLIYYSQIVNDFQKGDIAEGYSVSREKKESFPLTVTSAQKNPTAFYLCASSASTELNTEAFFGQGTRLTVV.

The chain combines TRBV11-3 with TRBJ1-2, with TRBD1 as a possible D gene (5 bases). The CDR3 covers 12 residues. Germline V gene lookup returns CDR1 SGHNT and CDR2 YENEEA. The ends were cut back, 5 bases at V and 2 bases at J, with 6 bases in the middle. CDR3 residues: CASSRQNYGYTF. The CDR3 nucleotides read TGTGCCAGCAGCAGACAGAACTATGGCTACACCTTC.

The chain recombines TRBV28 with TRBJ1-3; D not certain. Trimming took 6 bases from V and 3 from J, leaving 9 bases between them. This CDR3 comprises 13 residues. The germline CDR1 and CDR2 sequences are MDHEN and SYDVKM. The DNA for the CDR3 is TGTGCCAGCAGCCTACAGCTTGGAAACACCATATATTTT. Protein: CASSLQLGNTIYF.

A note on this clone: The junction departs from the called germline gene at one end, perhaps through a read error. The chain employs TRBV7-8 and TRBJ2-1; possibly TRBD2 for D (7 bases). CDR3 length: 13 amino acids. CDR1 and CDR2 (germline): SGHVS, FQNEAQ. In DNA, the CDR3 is TGTGCCAGCAGCTTAGCGGGGGGGCATGAGCAATTCTTC. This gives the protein CASSLAGGHEQFF.

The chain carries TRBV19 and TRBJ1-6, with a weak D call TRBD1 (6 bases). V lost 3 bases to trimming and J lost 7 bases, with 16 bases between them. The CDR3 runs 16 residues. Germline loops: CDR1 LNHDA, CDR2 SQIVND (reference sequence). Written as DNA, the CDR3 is TGTGCCAGTAGTATCGGGGGGGCAGGGGCGAATTCACCCCTCCACTTT. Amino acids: CASSIGGAGANSPLHF.

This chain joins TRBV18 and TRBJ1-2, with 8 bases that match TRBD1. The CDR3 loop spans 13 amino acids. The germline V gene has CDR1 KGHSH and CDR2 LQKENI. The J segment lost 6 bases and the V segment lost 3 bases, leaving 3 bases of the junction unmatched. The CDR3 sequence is CASSPAGGDGYTF. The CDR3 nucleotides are TGTGCCAGCTCACCCGCAGGGGGCGATGGCTACACCTTC.

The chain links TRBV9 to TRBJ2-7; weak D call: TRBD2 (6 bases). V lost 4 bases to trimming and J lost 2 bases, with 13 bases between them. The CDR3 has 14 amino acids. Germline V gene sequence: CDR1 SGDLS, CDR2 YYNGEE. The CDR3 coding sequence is TGTGCCAGCAGCTCCCGAACGGGGGCCTACGAGCAGTACTTC. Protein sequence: CASSSRTGAYEQYF.

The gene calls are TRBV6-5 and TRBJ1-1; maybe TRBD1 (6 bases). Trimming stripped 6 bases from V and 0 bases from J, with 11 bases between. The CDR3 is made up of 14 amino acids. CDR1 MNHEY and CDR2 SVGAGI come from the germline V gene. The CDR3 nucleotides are TGTGCCAGCAGGAAGGACAGAGTGAACACTGAAGCTTTCTTT. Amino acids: CASRKDRVNTEAFF.

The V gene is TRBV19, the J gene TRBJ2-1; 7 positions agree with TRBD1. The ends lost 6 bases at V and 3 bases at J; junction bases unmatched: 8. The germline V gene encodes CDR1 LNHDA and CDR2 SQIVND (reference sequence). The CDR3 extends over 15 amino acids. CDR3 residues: CASRNRGEIYNEQFF. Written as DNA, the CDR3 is TGTGCCAGTAGGAACAGGGGTGAGATCTACAATGAGCAGTTCTTC.

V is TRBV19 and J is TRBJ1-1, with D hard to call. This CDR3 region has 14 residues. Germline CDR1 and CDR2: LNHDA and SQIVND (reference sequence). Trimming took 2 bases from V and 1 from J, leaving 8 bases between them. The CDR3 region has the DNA TGTGCCAGTAGTATAATCGGAGGGAACACTGAAGCTTTCTTT. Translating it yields CASSIIGGNTEAFF.

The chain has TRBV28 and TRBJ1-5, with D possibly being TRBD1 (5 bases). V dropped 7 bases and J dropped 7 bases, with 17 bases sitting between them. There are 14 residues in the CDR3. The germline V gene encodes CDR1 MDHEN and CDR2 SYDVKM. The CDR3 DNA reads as TGTGCCAGCACCCCAGGGCAGGGTAGGCAGCCCCAGCATTTT. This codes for CASTPGQGRQPQHF.

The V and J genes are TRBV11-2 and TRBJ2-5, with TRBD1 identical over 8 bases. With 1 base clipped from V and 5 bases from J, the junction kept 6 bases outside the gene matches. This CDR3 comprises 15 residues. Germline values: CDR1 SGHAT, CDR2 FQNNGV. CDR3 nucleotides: TGTGCCAGCAGCTTAGGAGCAGGGGGCGGTGAGACCCAGTACTTC. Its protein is CASSLGAGGGETQYF. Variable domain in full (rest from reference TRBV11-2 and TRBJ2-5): EAGVAQSPRYKIIEKRQSVAFWCNPISGHATLYWYQQILGQGPKLLIQFQNNGVVDDSQLPKDRFSAERLKGVDSTLKIQPAKLEDSAVYLCASSLGAGGGETQYFGPGTRLLVL.